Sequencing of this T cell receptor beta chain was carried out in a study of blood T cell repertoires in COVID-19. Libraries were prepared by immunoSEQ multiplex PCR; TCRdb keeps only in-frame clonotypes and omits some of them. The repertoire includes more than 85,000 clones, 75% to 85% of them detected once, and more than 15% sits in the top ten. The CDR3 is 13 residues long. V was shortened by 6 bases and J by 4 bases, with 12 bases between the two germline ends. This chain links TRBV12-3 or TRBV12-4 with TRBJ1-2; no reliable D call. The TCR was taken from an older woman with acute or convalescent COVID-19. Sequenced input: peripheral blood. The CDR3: CASRAGSRYGYTF. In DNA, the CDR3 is TGTGCCAGCAGGGCGGGCTCTCGCTATGGCTACACCTTC.